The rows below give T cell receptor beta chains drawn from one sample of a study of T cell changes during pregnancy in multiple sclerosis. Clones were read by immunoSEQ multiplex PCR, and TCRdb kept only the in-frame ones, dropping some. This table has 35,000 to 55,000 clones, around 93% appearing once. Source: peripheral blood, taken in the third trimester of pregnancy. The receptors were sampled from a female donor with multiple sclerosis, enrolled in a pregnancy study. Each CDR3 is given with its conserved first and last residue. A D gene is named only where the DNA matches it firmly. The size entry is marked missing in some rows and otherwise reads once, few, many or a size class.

CASSQGGIPSTDTQYF,TGCGCCAGCAGCCAGGGGGGAATTCCTAGCACAGATACGCAGTATTTT,TRBJ2-3,NA,NA,TRBV4-3
CAWSLTSSYNEQFF,TGTGCCTGGAGTCTAACTAGCTCCTACAATGAGCAGTTCTTC,TRBJ2-1,NA,NA,TRBV30
CATSGGISSTDTQYF,TGTGCCACCAGCGGGGGGATTTCTAGCACAGATACGCAGTATTTT,TRBJ2-3,NA,NA,TRBV15
CASSLLNEQFF,TGTGCCAGCAGCTTACTAAATGAGCAGTTCTTC,TRBJ2-1,NA,NA,TRBV7-2
CASSLESSLRRRSYEQYF,TGTGCCAGCAGCTTAGAATCTAGCCTCCGCAGGAGGTCCTACGAGCAGTACTTC,TRBJ2-7,NA,NA,TRBV7-2
CSSGTNNEQFF,TGCAGCTCGGGGACTAACAATGAGCAGTTCTTC,TRBJ2-1,TRBD2,NA,TRBV29-1
CASRPFGGSTDTQYF,TGTGCCAGCAGACCCTTCGGCGGGAGCACAGATACGCAGTATTTT,TRBJ2-3,NA,once,TRBV6-6
CASSLAIIGTVNTGELFF,TGTGCCAGCAGCTTAGCGATTATCGGGACAGTGAACACCGGGGAGCTGTTTTTT,TRBJ2-2,TRBD1,NA,TRBV11-3
CASSFRTPSHNEQFF,TGTGCCAGCAGCTTTCGGACTCCCAGCCACAATGAGCAGTTCTTC,TRBJ2-1,NA,NA,TRBV27
CASSIYKGTDEYF,TGTGCCAGCAGTATTTATAAGGGGACAGACGAGTACTTC,TRBJ2-7,TRBD1,NA,TRBV27
CSVEGTGGLTDTQYF,TGCAGCGTTGAAGGGACAGGGGGCCTCACAGATACGCAGTATTTT,TRBJ2-3,TRBD1,NA,TRBV29-1
CASSLGPGLDLGTQYF,TGTGCCAGCAGCTTAGGCCCGGGACTAGATTTGGGGACCCAGTACTTC,TRBJ2-5,TRBD2,few,TRBV13
CASSVEGLPREEQFF,TGTGCCAGCAGCGTAGAAGGACTACCGCGAGAGGAGCAGTTCTTC,TRBJ2-1,NA,NA,TRBV9
CASSYQETQYF,TGTGCCAGCAGTTACCAGGAGACCCAGTACTTC,TRBJ2-5,NA,NA,TRBV6-6
CASSLPPGGGYTF,TGTGCCAGCAGCTTACCCCCAGGGGGCGGCTACACCTTC,TRBJ1-2,TRBD1,NA,TRBV7-2
CASSLLRLARDSRTYEQYF,TGTGCCAGCAGTCTCTTACGATTGGCCCGGGACAGCCGTACCTACGAGCAGTACTTC,TRBJ2-7,TRBD1,once,TRBV27
CASSVNSNQPQHF,TGTGCCAGTAGTGTCAATAGCAATCAGCCCCAGCATTTT,TRBJ1-5,NA,few,TRBV19
CASSSTGSGINEKLFF,TGTGCCAGCAGTTCGACAGGGTCGGGGATAAATGAAAAACTGTTTTTT,TRBJ1-4,TRBD1,NA,TRBV6-5
CASSFGLAGSNEQFF,TGTGCCAGCAGCTTTGGACTAGCGGGATCCAATGAGCAGTTCTTC,TRBJ2-1,TRBD2,NA,TRBV5-5
CASNRQPGVNEKLFF,TGTGCCAGTAACCGACAGCCTGGGGTCAATGAAAAACTGTTTTTT,TRBJ1-4,NA,few,TRBV19
CASSQAYERDYLVYEQYF,TGTGCCAGCAGCCAAGCTTACGAGCGGGATTATCTTGTCTACGAGCAGTACTTC,TRBJ2-7,TRBD2,once,TRBV4-2
CASSFPSTGAYGYTF,TGTGCCAGCAGCTTCCCATCTACAGGGGCCTATGGCTACACCTTC,TRBJ1-2,TRBD1,NA,TRBV5-6
CASSLAIAGANVLTF,TGTGCCAGCAGCTTAGCCATTGCTGGGGCCAACGTCCTGACTTTC,TRBJ2-6,NA,once,TRBV11-3
CASSTGDWDGDEQFF,TGTGCCAGCAGCACGGGGGACTGGGATGGGGATGAGCAGTTCTTC,TRBJ2-1,NA,NA,TRBV9
CSVVPGVNTEAFF,TGCAGCGTTGTCCCAGGGGTGAACACTGAAGCTTTCTTT,TRBJ1-1,NA,NA,TRBV29-1
CASSQIGAGDGYTF,TGCGCCAGCAGCCAGATCGGGGCAGGGGACGGCTACACCTTC,TRBJ1-2,NA,NA,TRBV4-1
CATSSRDSPYNEQFF,TGTGCCACCAGCTCCCGGGACAGCCCCTACAATGAGCAGTTCTTC,TRBJ2-1,TRBD1,NA,TRBV15
CASSFPGGNEQYF,TGTGCCAGCAGCTTCCCGGGGGGCAACGAGCAGTACTTC,TRBJ2-7,NA,NA,TRBV11-3
CASKLASTNEQFF,TGTGCCAGTAAACTAGCGAGTACCAATGAGCAGTTCTTC,TRBJ2-1,TRBD2,NA,TRBV19
CASSTKRELLENEQFF,TGCGCCAGCAGCACTAAGCGGGAGCTTTTAGAGAATGAGCAGTTCTTC,TRBJ2-1,TRBD2,NA,TRBV4-1
CASSLPGQAPEQYF,TGCGCCAGCAGCCTACCGGGACAAGCACCCGAGCAGTACTTC,TRBJ2-7,NA,NA,TRBV5-1
CASSVAGTGLQETQYF,TGTGCCAGCAGCGTAGCCGGGACAGGTCTTCAAGAGACCCAGTACTTC,TRBJ2-5,TRBD1,NA,TRBV9
CASSIGLAGPKNIQYF,TGTGCCAGTAGTATCGGACTAGCGGGTCCCAAAAACATTCAGTACTTC,TRBJ2-4,TRBD2,NA,TRBV19
CATGGPGTSGGLGISYEQYF,TGTGCCACCGGGGGGCCGGGGACTAGCGGGGGATTAGGGATCTCCTACGAGCAGTACTTC,TRBJ2-7,NA,once,TRBV21-1
CASSQDRGGLSGYTF,TGCGCCAGCAGCCAAGATCGCGGGGGGCTAAGTGGCTACACCTTC,TRBJ1-2,NA,once,TRBV4-3
CASSGLAGGQYEQYF,TGTGCCAGCAGCGGACTAGCGGGAGGGCAATACGAGCAGTACTTC,TRBJ2-7,TRBD2,NA,TRBV9
CASSPQGSYTDTQYF,TGTGCCAGCAGTCCACAGGGGTCCTACACAGATACGCAGTATTTT,TRBJ2-3,TRBD1,NA,TRBV28
CASSERTPRTSYNEQFF,TGTGCCAGCAGCGAACGAACACCTAGGACTAGCTATAATGAGCAGTTCTTC,TRBJ2-1,TRBD2,NA,TRBV7-6
CASSSFDEKLFF,TGTGCCAGCAGCTCCTTCGATGAAAAACTGTTTTTT,TRBJ1-4,NA,NA,TRBV7-6
CASSRWTGLNTEAFF,TGTGCCAGCAGTAGATGGACAGGTCTGAACACTGAAGCTTTCTTT,TRBJ1-1,TRBD1,NA,TRBV27
CASIGTGVDGEQYF,TGTGCCAGCATTGGGACAGGGGTGGACGGCGAGCAGTACTTC,TRBJ2-7,TRBD1,NA,TRBV6-6
CASSQLAGGTGANVLTF,TGTGCCAGCAGTCAACTAGCGGGAGGGACTGGGGCCAACGTCCTGACTTTC,TRBJ2-6,TRBD2,NA,TRBV2
CASREGSSPGANVLTF,TGTGCCAGCAGGGAGGGGTCGAGCCCTGGGGCCAACGTCCTGACTTTC,TRBJ2-6,NA,once,TRBV2
CASSQLDISAGSSGANVLTF,TGTGCCAGCAGCCAGTTGGACATCTCAGCGGGAAGCTCTGGGGCCAACGTCCTGACTTTC,TRBJ2-6,TRBD2,NA,TRBV4-2
CASSSAGLAAYEQYF,TGTGCCAGCAGCTCGGCGGGACTAGCGGCCTACGAGCAGTACTTC,TRBJ2-7,TRBD2,NA,TRBV7-2
CSVTSGLTYNEQFF,TGCAGCGTTACTAGCGGACTGACCTACAATGAGCAGTTCTTC,TRBJ2-1,TRBD2,NA,TRBV29-1
CASSSPGTASYEQYF,TGTGCCAGCAGCTCCCCCGGGACAGCATCTTACGAGCAGTACTTC,TRBJ2-7,TRBD1,once,TRBV7-9
CASSLADSIDSGNTIYF,TGTGCCAGCAGCTTGGCTGACAGTATAGATTCCGGAAACACCATATATTTT,TRBJ1-3,NA,once,TRBV7-6
CASSSGIAGSSYEQYF,TGTGCCAGCAGTTCGGGCATAGCGGGAAGTTCCTACGAGCAGTACTTC,TRBJ2-7,TRBD2,NA,TRBV6-5
CAWSKGRGQNGYTF,TGTGCCTGGAGTAAAGGTCGCGGACAGAATGGCTACACCTTC,TRBJ1-2,NA,once,TRBV30